One sample yielded the 16 T cell receptor beta chains listed below, sequenced in a study of T cells in tuberculosis. Clones were read by immunoSEQ multiplex PCR, and TCRdb kept only the in-frame ones, dropping some. The table includes about 36,000 clones, approximately 93% detected once. The sequencing sample was made of PBMCs. The receptors were sampled from a donor aged 10-30 years with latent tuberculosis or without tuberculosis infection.

The V gene is TRBV7-9, the J gene TRBJ2-7; 8 nucleotides agree with TRBD1. Germline V gene lookup returns CDR1 SEHNR and CDR2 FQNEAQ (reference sequence). The CDR3 is 15 residues long. V lost 5 bases to trimming and J lost 1 base; unmatched junction nucleotides: 7. The CDR3 region is CASSTRDRPSYEQYF. Written as DNA, the CDR3 is TGTGCCAGCAGCACCCGGGACAGGCCATCCTACGAGCAGTACTTC.

This sequence joins TRBV9 and TRBJ1-4, with D perhaps matching TRBD1 (6 bases). Trimming cost V 0 bases and J 3 bases, with 9 bases left between them. There are 15 residues in the CDR3. Germline values: CDR1 SGDLS, CDR2 YYNGEE. CDR3 amino acids: CASSVEGVPNEKLFF. The CDR3 bases are TGTGCCAGCAGCGTAGAGGGGGTACCTAATGAAAAACTGTTTTTT.

The chain carries TRBV19 and TRBJ2-6, with D possibly TRBD2 on 5 matching bases. Between the trimmed V and J ends, which lost 5 bases and 1 base, there was a span of 9 bases. The germline gives CDR1 LNHDA, CDR2 SQIVND (reference sequence). This CDR3 has 15 amino acids. DNA for the CDR3: TGTGCCAGTAGTCGAGGGTTTTCTGGGGCCAACGTCCTGACTTTC. It codes for CASSRGFSGANVLTF.

Points on this clone: A junction end diverges from the germline sequence, so it may reflect a read error. This chain joins TRBV6-4 and TRBJ2-7, with TRBD2 identical over 8 bases. This CDR3 comprises 11 residues. Germline V CDR1 and CDR2: MRHNA, SNTAGT. CDR3 residues: CASRVGLLAVF. Here the CDR3 DNA reads TGTGCCAGCAGGGTGGGGTTACTAGCGGTTTTC.

This chain joins TRBV5-1 and TRBJ1-1; D is unclear. CDR1 is SGHRS, CDR2 YFSETQ, per germline. V lost 0 bases and J 0 bases, leaving 3 bases between the germline ends. This CDR3 contains 13 residues. The CDR3 spells CASSLVVNTEAFF. DNA for the CDR3: TGCGCCAGCAGCTTGGTCGTGAACACTGAAGCTTTCTTT.

V usage is TRBV15 and J usage is TRBJ1-3; D is unclear. Trimming shortened V by 11 bases and J by 0 bases, and 11 bases separated the two germline ends. CDR1 and CDR2 (germline): LNHNV, YYDKDF (reference sequence). This CDR3 has 13 amino acids. CDR3 sequence: CAATPGSGNTIYF. The CDR3 bases are TGTGCCGCTACACCGGGCTCTGGAAACACCATATATTTT.

This chain uses TRBV5-1 with TRBJ2-7; D is possibly TRBD2 (6 bases). The CDR3 is 13 residues long. V shed 3 bases and J shed 5 bases, with 12 bases lying between them. Germline values: CDR1 SGHRS, CDR2 YFSETQ. This CDR3 is CASSSQWGDEQYF. The CDR3 nucleotides are TGCGCCAGCAGCTCCCAATGGGGGGACGAGCAGTACTTC.

The chain joins TRBV7-2 to TRBJ1-6; maybe TRBD1 (6 bases). The V and J ends lost 5 bases and 9 bases respectively, with 17 bases between them. Germline CDR1 is SGHTA and CDR2 is FQGNSA. The length of the CDR3 is 15 residues. The CDR3 DNA follows: TGTGCCAGCAGCAAGACGCAGGGGCCGGGTTCACCCCTCCACTTT. Protein: CASSKTQGPGSPLHF.

This rearrangement joins TRBV13 to TRBJ1-2; D uncertain. The germline V gene has CDR1 PRHDT and CDR2 FYEKMQ (reference sequence). V was shortened by 2 bases and J by 3 bases, with 10 bases between the two germline ends. The CDR3 length is 14 residues. CDR3 protein: CASSLKGGDYGYTF. In DNA form, the CDR3 reads TGTGCCAGCAGCTTAAAGGGAGGCGACTATGGCTACACCTTC.

The rearrangement uses TRBV6-1 and TRBJ1-6; the D gene is possibly TRBD1 (6 bases). V lost 2 bases and J 4 bases, leaving 15 bases between the germline ends. CDR1 MNHNS and CDR2 SASEGT come from the germline V gene. CDR3 length: 17 residues. DNA of the CDR3: TGTGCCAGCAGTGAAATCCAGGGGATGGGTTATAATTCACCCCTCCACTTT. Translation: CASSEIQGMGYNSPLHF.

The chain couples TRBV7-2 to TRBJ1-4; unclear D gene. Trimming shortened V by 4 bases and J by 3 bases, and 6 bases separated the two germline ends. Germline CDR1 SGHTA, CDR2 FQGNSA. The CDR3 loop spans 13 amino acids. CDR3 coding DNA: TGTGCCAGCAGCTCAGGTCCTAATGAAAAACTGTTTTTT. Amino acid sequence: CASSSGPNEKLFF.

The chain couples TRBV5-6 to TRBJ2-7, with TRBD1 matching over 7 bases. The J segment lost 3 bases and the V segment lost 4 bases, leaving 4 bases of the junction unmatched. This CDR3 spans 13 amino acids. The germline CDR1 and CDR2 sequences are SGHDT and YYEEEE. The CDR3 protein is CASSAGTDYEQYF. The CDR3 bases are TGTGCCAGCAGCGCCGGGACAGACTACGAGCAGTACTTC.

The CDR3 sequence: CASSQETGGFVMDTEAFF. The CDR3 region has the DNA TGTGCCAGCAGCCAAGAGACAGGGGGTTTCGTGATGGACACTGAAGCTTTCTTT. This chain links TRBV4-2 with TRBJ1-1; 9 bases match TRBD1. Germline lookup yields CDR1 LGHNA and CDR2 YNFKEQ. The CDR3 sequence is 18 residues long. V shed 0 bases and J 3 bases; nucleotides not matched to a gene: 11.

This chain joins TRBV15 and TRBJ2-7; 14 bases line up with TRBD2. CDR1 is LNHNV, CDR2 YYDKDF, per germline (reference sequence). V lost 3 bases and J lost 4; bases outside the gene matches: 14. The CDR3 is 19 amino acids. The CDR3 nucleotides read TGTGCCACCAGCAGTGCCCCCGGACTAGCGGGGGGAATCGCTTACGAGCAGTACTTC. This codes for CATSSAPGLAGGIAYEQYF.

This clone was recorded once. The genes are TRBV19 and TRBJ1-2; 10 bases fit TRBD1. The V gene's germline CDR1 is LNHDA and CDR2 SQIVND (reference sequence). V lost 5 bases and J lost 8; bases outside the gene matches: 8. The CDR3 covers 14 residues. The CDR3: CASSPTGQGGGYTF. The CDR3 coding sequence is TGTGCCAGTAGTCCGACCGGACAGGGGGGAGGCTACACCTTC.

Only one count was recorded for this clone. The V call is TRBV19, the J call TRBJ1-2; D unresolved. V was trimmed by 4 bases and J by 0 bases, leaving 18 bases between them. Germline V gives CDR1 LNHDA, CDR2 SQIVND (reference sequence). This CDR3 is built from 17 residues. The CDR3 DNA is TGTGCCAGTAGTAGGGCAAGGACGGGATCTACTAACTATGGCTACACCTTC. Its translation: CASSRARTGSTNYGYTF.